The rows below give T cell receptor beta chains drawn from one sample of a study of T cells after yellow fever vaccination. MiXCR was run by TCRdb on the 5' RACE reads, yielding one entry per CDR3 protein. This table holds some 250,000 distinct CDR3 sequences, 3.6% found once. Source: PBMCs, taken 15 days after the yellow fever booster vaccination. The receptor set was obtained from a man between 18 and 29 years old who received the YFV17D yellow fever vaccine. The CDR3 runs from the conserved cysteine through the conserved F or W. D genes are given only for firm matches. Only part of the rows carry a size: once, few, many, or a class if the clone is expanded.

v_call | clone_size | d_call | cdr3_aa
TRBV9 | many | - | CASSVGPNTEKETQYF
TRBV27 | few | - | CASSPPRRAGYDTEAFF
TRBV6-5 | many | TRBD1 | CASSPSRGLSPLHF
TRBV4-2 | - | - | CASSQDRGGNTGDLFF
TRBV7-9 | many | - | CASSLRPFIDGDQETQYF
TRBV7-8 | few | TRBD1 | CASSAGGEGYTF
TRBV7-9 | many | TRBD1 | CASRRKDRLNTEAFF
TRBV12-3/TRBV12-4 | many | - | CASSRGLSTDTQYF
TRBV2 | many | TRBD1 | CARQGGGANVLTF
TRBV6-1 | many | - | CASSLDRLNNQPQHF
TRBV7-9 | many | - | CASSFTTAVDTQYF
TRBV29-1 | many | - | CSVLGTQGYTF
TRBV4-3 | many | - | CASSQGALAKNIQYF
TRBV9 | many | - | CASSVVEPGDTQYF
TRBV5-1 | many | - | CASSLAGWGGTGELFF
TRBV12-3/TRBV12-4 | many | - | CASSQGARGGRTDTQYF
TRBV7-9 | many | - | CASSSRLGKGYEQYF
TRBV30 | few | TRBD2 | CAWGTSGAYEQYF
TRBV20-1 | many | TRBD2 | CIMSGGAGDTQYF
TRBV4-3 | many | - | CASSPVPWGGPSGYNEQFF
TRBV20-1 | many | - | CSARDRRSEATYDNEQFF
TRBV3-1 | many | - | CASSPQGFQPQHF
TRBV4-1 | many | - | CASSFRVSRGNQPQHF
TRBV2 | many | TRBD2 | CASSFGSGGGETQYF
TRBV12-3/TRBV12-4 | many | TRBD2 | CLTSGGNTGELFF
TRBV5-1 | many | TRBD1 | CASSPMGQGNTEAFF
TRBV7-9 | many | TRBD1 | CASSLPTGGPDTQYF
TRBV6-5 | medium-sized | - | CASSYYPGRGTEAFF
TRBV10-3 | many | - | CAISGYGTTSGANVLTF
TRBV28 | many | - | CAVRGVGYNEQFF
TRBV6-6 | many | TRBD1 | CASSGTGLKEQYF
TRBV18 | many | - | CASSPGASEAFF
TRBV5-5 | many | - | CASSFPVAGPNTGELFF
TRBV6-5 | many | TRBD1 | CASRGGGEATEAFF
TRBV7-9 | many | - | CASSPAKRGATTGELFF
TRBV19 | few | - | CASSTRTITETQYF
TRBV4-3 | many | - | CASSQEGVTEAFF
TRBV7-2 | many | TRBD2 | CASSFRLADQETQYF
TRBV11-2 | many | - | CASSPGGRGAEFPEAFF
TRBV20-1 | many | - | CSASGRSSEQFF
TRBV20-1 | many | TRBD1 | CSARPGQGVVGGYTF
TRBV2 | many | - | CASKESGVFHEKLFF
TRBV7-9 | many | TRBD1 | CASSIQGVPLSGANVLTF
TRBV5-1 | many | TRBD1 | CASSLATGTGVQETQYF
TRBV10-2 | many | - | CASSDSGLAEAFF
TRBV24-1 | many | - | CATSGPTGGPRGNEQFF
TRBV6-1 | many | - | CASTTWGETQYF
TRBV4-1 | many | TRBD2 | CASSQDPGRVAGDRPYNEQFF
TRBV20-1 | many | TRBD1 | CSARETGVYGYTF
TRBV20-1 | many | - | CSARRPAQETQYF
TRBV5-4 | many | TRBD2 | CASSLTGGRWLETQYF
TRBV28 | many | - | CASSFPPSSAGTLAKNIQYF
TRBV5-1 | many | - | CASSLPEGNTQYF
TRBV6-5 | many | - | CASSFSGSPLHF
TRBV20-1 | many | - | CSAPGSQHF
TRBV10-3 | many | TRBD2 | CAISEAEAGGSDTQYF
TRBV10-3 | many | - | CAISESTQGAYNEQFF
TRBV7-7 | many | - | CASSWGRGGQETQYF
TRBV7-2 | few | - | CASSLVGLDTGELFF
TRBV4-1 | many | - | CASSQLPGNTIYF